The 26 T cell receptor beta chains below all came from one sample that was sequenced in a study of T cells after yellow fever vaccination. TCRdb reprocessed the 5' RACE reads via MiXCR and lists one record per CDR3 protein. The sample carries fewer than 450,000 distinct CDR3 sequences, roughly 7.5% recorded once. Sequenced here: PBMCs, sampled roughly seven weeks after the first yellow fever vaccination. These receptors were taken from a man aged 18-30 years who received the YFV17D yellow fever vaccine.

The chain couples TRBV5-6 to TRBJ2-1, with D unclear. From germline, CDR1 is SGHDT and CDR2 YYEEEE. Trimming shortened V by 2 bases and J by 0 bases, and 9 bases separated the two germline ends. CDR3 length equals 15 residues. CDR3 residues: CASSFTESSYNEQFF. The DNA for the CDR3 is TGTGCCAGCAGCTTTACAGAGAGCTCCTACAATGAGCAGTTCTTC.

This clonotype was counted a few times. The V call is TRBV11-2, the J call TRBJ2-5; TRBD2 matches at 9 bases. This CDR3 comprises 16 residues. J lost 5 bases, V lost 5 bases, and 12 bases had no gene match. Germline lookup yields CDR1 SGHAT and CDR2 FQNNGV. In nucleotides, the CDR3 is TGTGCCAGCAGCCCACTTTTCGCGGGGGGGCCGGAGACCCAGTACTTC. Protein sequence: CASSPLFAGGPETQYF.

This clonotype was found a few times. V is TRBV7-2 and J is TRBJ2-5, with D possibly matching TRBD2 (6 bases). The V and J ends lost 1 base and 3 bases respectively, with 15 bases between them. The germline CDR1 and CDR2 sequences are SGHTA and FQGNSA. CDR3 length: 16 residues. The CDR3 nucleotides are TGTGCCAGCAGCTTAGGAGGGATAACGGGGGAAGAGACCCAGTACTTC. It is translated as CASSLGGITGEETQYF.

The chain's CDR3 is CSASRPGGTDTQYF. The DNA of the CDR3 is TGCAGTGCTAGTAGACCGGGGGGCACAGATACGCAGTATTTT. The chain combines TRBV20-1 with TRBJ2-3; perhaps TRBD2 as D (6 bases). V shed 3 bases and J shed 1 base, with 11 bases lying between them. The V gene's germline CDR1 is DFQATT and CDR2 SNEGSKA (reference sequence). The CDR3 runs to 14 residues.

This clonotype came up a few times. The J gene is TRBJ2-7, the V gene TRBV7-2; D might be TRBD2 (6 bases). Between the trimmed V and J ends, which lost 1 base and 5 bases, there was a span of 12 bases. CDR1 and CDR2 from the germline V gene are SGHTA and FQGNSA. The length of the CDR3 is 14 residues. CDR3 sequence: CASSLGGGRNEQYF. The CDR3 region has the DNA TGTGCCAGCAGCTTAGGTGGAGGGCGTAACGAGCAGTACTTC.

This clonotype came up many times. This chain uses TRBV7-8 with TRBJ2-2, with TRBD1 identical over 7 bases. The length of the CDR3 is 15 residues. Germline V gives CDR1 SGHVS, CDR2 FQNEAQ. The junction had 3 bases not matched to a gene; V was cut back by 5 bases and J by 0 bases. The CDR3 region is CASSTDRSNTGELFF. The CDR3, as DNA: TGTGCCAGCAGCACGGACAGGTCGAACACCGGGGAGCTGTTTTTT.

The chain recombines TRBV12-3 or TRBV12-4 with TRBJ2-1; 8 bases map to TRBD1. This CDR3 spans 13 amino acids. Trimming took 5 bases from V and 10 from J; bases not matched to a gene: 7. The CDR3: CASSQDRAGEQFF. The CDR3 nucleotides are TGTGCCAGCAGTCAGGACAGGGCTGGGGAGCAGTTCTTC.

The table lists this clonotype with a few counts. CDR3 amino acids: CAFSPIPGQGTGETQYF. In DNA, the CDR3 is TGTGCCTTCAGCCCAATACCTGGACAGGGGACGGGGGAGACCCAGTACTTC. The gene calls are TRBV12-3 or TRBV12-4 and TRBJ2-5; 9 bases agree with TRBD1. The CDR3 length is 17 residues. J lost 5 bases, V lost 11 bases, and 21 bases had no gene match.

The table lists this clonotype with a few counts. The chain employs TRBV15 and TRBJ1-1; 7 bases line up with TRBD1. Unmatched junction bases numbered 6, after V lost 0 bases and J lost 5 bases. The germline gives CDR1 LNHNV, CDR2 YYDKDF (reference sequence). The CDR3 covers 15 residues. The CDR3 loop reads CATSRDSGGKTEAFF. CDR3 DNA sequence: TGTGCCACCAGCAGAGATTCAGGGGGGAAAACTGAAGCTTTCTTT.

The V and J genes are TRBV6-1 and TRBJ2-6; D is undetermined. Per germline, CDR1 MNHNS and CDR2 SASEGT. Trimming shortened V by 6 bases and J by 1 base, and 13 bases separated the two germline ends. This CDR3 contains 16 residues. The DNA for the CDR3 is TGTGCCAGCAGGGACCCCCCCAAATCTGGGGCCAACGTCCTGACTTTC. Protein: CASRDPPKSGANVLTF.

This clonotype turned up a few times. The genes are TRBV13 and TRBJ1-2; tentatively, D is TRBD1 (5 bases). Germline assignment: CDR1 PRHDT and CDR2 FYEKMQ (reference sequence). There are 14 residues in the CDR3. The V end was cut by 1 base, the J end by 8 bases, with 14 bases between. CDR3 protein: CASSLVGTENGYTF. In DNA form, the CDR3 reads TGTGCCAGCAGCTTAGTGGGGACGGAAAACGGCTACACCTTC.

This clonotype was observed many times. The chain combines TRBV5-4 with TRBJ2-2, with 11 bases fitting TRBD1. Germline CDR1 and CDR2: SGHNT and YYREEE (reference sequence). The length of the CDR3 is 15 residues. The V segment lost 5 bases and the J segment 4 bases; nucleotides outside the gene matches: 4. The CDR3 spells CASSTGTGGTGELFF. The CDR3 DNA follows: TGTGCCAGCAGTACCGGGACAGGGGGCACCGGGGAGCTGTTTTTT.

This clonotype has just a few counts. The rearrangement links TRBV5-5 to TRBJ2-2, with D perhaps TRBD1 (5 bases). Germline assignment: CDR1 SGHKS and CDR2 YYEKEE (reference sequence). V was clipped by 0 bases and J by 8 bases, with 8 bases between them. The CDR3 is made up of 13 amino acids. CDR3 in DNA: TGTGCCAGCAGCTTGGACAGGTGGGGGGAGCTGTTTTTT. Amino acid sequence: CASSLDRWGELFF.

V and J are TRBV5-1 and TRBJ1-1; D is unclear. Trimming removed 4 bases at V and 3 bases at J, with 10 bases between. Germline loops: CDR1 SGHRS, CDR2 YFSETQ. This CDR3 contains 13 residues. The CDR3 region has the DNA TGCGCCAGCAGCCAACCGGATGACACTGAAGCTTTCTTT. Its translation: CASSQPDDTEAFF.

This clonotype was seen only a few times. The rearrangement uses TRBV29-1 and TRBJ2-1, with a weak D call TRBD1 (5 bases). V lost 4 bases and J lost 5, with 15 bases in between. CDR1 SQVTM and CDR2 ANQGSEA come from the germline V gene. CDR3 size: 14 residues. CDR3 residues: CSVVEGAANNEQFF. Here the CDR3 DNA reads TGCAGCGTTGTGGAAGGGGCTGCGAACAATGAGCAGTTCTTC.

In DNA form, the CDR3 reads TGTGCCAGCAGCCCCCGGGGGACAGGCGATAGCACAGATACGCAGTATTTT. It translates to CASSPRGTGDSTDTQYF. The rearrangement links TRBV9 to TRBJ2-3; 8 bases fit TRBD1. Trimming at V came to 4 bases and at J to 0 bases, leaving 10 bases not matched to a gene. The CDR3 extends over 17 amino acids. Germline-derived CDR1 and CDR2 are SGDLS and YYNGEE.

This clonotype was seen a handful of times. J is TRBJ2-7 and V is TRBV20-1; 9 bases line up with TRBD1. Germline V CDR1 and CDR2: DFQATT, SNEGSKA (reference sequence). This CDR3 has 14 amino acids. V was clipped by 6 bases and J by 5 bases; unmatched bases: 11. The CDR3 DNA is TGCAGTGCGCCCACCCCCGGGACAGGGAACGAGCAGTACGTC. Its protein is CSAPTPGTGNEQYV.

This clonotype was seen only a few times. J is TRBJ1-6 and V is TRBV7-9; D is uncertain. CDR3 length: 10 amino acids. V was trimmed by 5 bases and J by 12 bases, leaving 5 bases between them. Germline-derived CDR1 and CDR2 are SEHNR and FQNEAQ (reference sequence). The CDR3 is CASSPEPLHF. Here the CDR3 DNA reads TGTGCCAGCAGCCCCGAACCCCTCCACTTT. Full variable domain (outside the CDR3, taken from reference TRBV7-9 and TRBJ1-6): DTGVSQNPRHKITKRGQNVTFRCDPISEHNRLYWYRQTLGQGPEFLTYFQNEAQLEKSRLLSDRFSAERPKGSFSTLEIQRTEQGDSAMYLCASSPEPLHFGNGTRLTVT.

The gene calls are TRBV14 and TRBJ2-3, with TRBD1 as a possible D gene (5 bases). V was clipped by 1 base and J by 3 bases, with 8 bases between them. The CDR3 has 14 residues. The germline V gene has CDR1 SGHDN and CDR2 FVKESK. CDR3 sequence: CASSQGQFTDTQYF. In DNA form, the CDR3 reads TGTGCCAGCAGCCAAGGACAGTTTACAGATACGCAGTATTTT. The variable domain in full, completed from reference TRBV14 and TRBJ2-3, reads EAGVTQFPSHSVIEKGQTVTLRCDPISGHDNLYWYRRVMGKEIKFLLHFVKESKQDESGMPNNRFLAERTGGTYSTLKVQPAELEDSGVYFCASSQGQFTDTQYFGPGTRLTVL.

V usage is TRBV5-1 and J usage is TRBJ2-2, with TRBD1 identical over 8 bases. In germline, CDR1 is SGHRS, CDR2 YFSETQ. The CDR3 totals 14 residues. V gave up 7 bases and J gave up 3 bases; unmatched junction bases: 5. Written as DNA, the CDR3 is TGCGCCAGCCGGCCGACAGGGGACACCGGGGAGCTGTTTTTT. Amino acid sequence: CASRPTGDTGELFF.

This clonotype has a single count. One base away lies a much larger clone, so this may be a sequencing read error. No conserved phenylalanine or tryptophan ends this CDR3, so it is likely a read error. The V gene is TRBV5-1, the J gene TRBJ1-1; D ambiguous. The CDR3 is made up of 14 amino acids. The germline CDR1 and CDR2 sequences are SGHRS and YFSETQ. V was trimmed by 3 bases and J by 7 bases, leaving 16 bases between them. The CDR3 DNA sequence: TGCGCCAGCAGCTCCGGGAGTCCGAGTGGTGAAGCTTTCTTA. Translation: CASSSGSPSGEAFL.

This chain links TRBV11-2 with TRBJ2-4; maybe TRBD1 (5 bases). V was clipped by 2 bases and J by 1 base, with 15 bases between them. Germline values: CDR1 SGHAT, CDR2 FQNNGV. The CDR3 covers 17 residues. CDR3 in amino acids: CASSLNYRQVAKNIQYF. The CDR3 nucleotides read TGTGCCAGCAGCTTAAACTACAGGCAGGTGGCCAAAAACATTCAGTACTTC.

V and J are TRBV7-2 and TRBJ2-3; TRBD1 or TRBD2 may be the D gene (6 bases each). Germline-derived CDR1 and CDR2 are SGHTA and FQGNSA. The CDR3 has 14 residues. Trimming shortened V by 7 bases and J by 2 bases, and 13 bases separated the two germline ends. The CDR3 DNA is TGTGCCAGCACCCGAGGGGGGTTCACAGATACGCAGTATTTT. Residues: CASTRGGFTDTQYF.

This clonotype was found a few times. V and J are TRBV10-3 and TRBJ1-3, with D possibly matching TRBD1 (5 bases). Trimming removed 4 bases from V and 4 bases from J, with 11 bases in between. This CDR3 contains 14 residues. Germline CDR1 and CDR2: ENHRY and SYGVKD. The CDR3 here is CAISGGIGGNTIYF. DNA of the CDR3: TGTGCCATCAGTGGGGGCATCGGAGGAAACACCATATATTTT.

A few counts support this clonotype. This chain links TRBV30 with TRBJ2-2; tentatively, D is TRBD2 (5 bases). Germline CDR1 and CDR2: GTSNPN and SVGIG (reference sequence). V was cut by 4 bases and J by 1 base, with 7 bases left in between. The CDR3 is 13 residues long. CDR3 amino acids: CAWKTKNTGELFF. The CDR3 region has the DNA TGTGCCTGGAAGACTAAGAACACCGGGGAGCTGTTTTTT.

This clonotype was seen only a few times. V is TRBV27 and J is TRBJ2-3; no firm D call. V was clipped by 1 base and J by 2 bases, with 10 bases between them. Germline assignment: CDR1 MNHEY and CDR2 SMNVEV (reference sequence). The CDR3 consists of 15 residues. CDR3 in amino acids: CASSLFGFPTDTQYF. The DNA for the CDR3 is TGTGCCAGCAGTTTATTTGGTTTCCCCACAGATACGCAGTATTTT.